This TCR beta chain is drawn from a study of blood T cell repertoires in COVID-19. This CDR3 comprises 12 residues. V was pared by 3 bases and J by 9 bases, with 12 bases between. Germline lookup yields CDR1 LGHDT and CDR2 YNNKEL (reference sequence). Using immunoSEQ multiplex PCR, the repertoire was profiled, and TCRdb retains in-frame clones only, with some absent. The table lists about 90,000 clones, around four fifths of them singletons. This TCR came from a woman aged 65 to 85 with active or convalescent COVID-19. The chain uses TRBV3-1 (or the pseudogene TRBV3-2) and TRBJ2-7; no definite D call. The sequenced sample consisted of peripheral blood. DNA of the CDR3: TGTGCCAGCAGCCAGAACGGGTATGTGCAGTACTTC. Amino acids: CASSQNGYVQYF.